The 30 T cell receptor beta chains reported below all come from one sample, sequenced in a study of T cell responses to AZD1222 COVID-19 vaccine. Generated by immunoSEQ multiplex PCR, the TCRdb table keeps only in-frame clones and is missing some. The table shows roughly 140,000 clones, with under 95% occurring only once. Sequenced here: peripheral blood, sampled on day 0 of MenACWY control vaccination. Receptors were obtained from an adult in good health.

In the case of this clone: The sample carries other DNA sequences with the same CDR3. This rearrangement joins TRBV9 to TRBJ1-2; maybe TRBD1 (6 bases). The V and J ends lost 2 bases and 2 bases respectively, with 7 bases between them. The CDR3 contains 13 residues. Germline V gene data show CDR1 as SGDLS and CDR2 as YYNGEE. This CDR3 reads CASSVDRNYGYTF. The CDR3 nucleotides read TGTGCCAGCAGCGTTGACAGGAACTATGGCTACACCTTC.

This chain uses TRBV7-8 with TRBJ2-2; D not resolved. The CDR3 has 14 residues. The V gene lost 4 bases and the J gene lost 2 bases, with 8 bases spanning the gap. Germline lookup yields CDR1 SGHVS and CDR2 FQNEAQ. The CDR3 loop reads CASSSYSNTGELFF. CDR3 coding DNA: TGTGCCAGCAGCTCGTACAGTAACACCGGGGAGCTGTTTTTT.

The J gene is TRBJ2-1, the V gene TRBV5-1; TRBD2 might be the D (5 bases). With 6 bases removed from V and 2 bases from J, the gap between germline ends came to 18 bases. Germline lookup yields CDR1 SGHRS and CDR2 YFSETQ. The CDR3 totals 16 residues. The CDR3 region has the DNA TGCGCCAGCAAGGAGTTATGGACTGGAGCCTACAATGAGCAGTTCTTC. Protein product: CASKELWTGAYNEQFF.

This rearrangement joins TRBV5-1 to TRBJ2-1, with 11 bases matching TRBD2. This CDR3 has 15 residues. Germline V CDR1 and CDR2: SGHRS, YFSETQ. After removal of 0 bases from V and 8 bases from J, the junction contained 4 bases not matched to a gene. The CDR3 sequence is CASSLGLAGIDEQFF. The CDR3 coding sequence is TGCGCCAGCAGCTTGGGACTAGCGGGAATCGATGAGCAGTTCTTC.

The CDR3 sequence is CASSYSARGNNSPLHF. The DNA for the CDR3 is TGTGCCAGCAGCTATAGCGCGCGCGGTAATAATTCACCCCTCCACTTT. This chain connects TRBV7-8 to TRBJ1-6; D is unclear. Germline assignment: CDR1 SGHVS and CDR2 FQNEAQ. The CDR3 runs to 16 residues. V was cut by 4 bases and J by 5 bases, with 15 bases left in between.

V usage is TRBV29-1 and J usage is TRBJ2-7; 8 nucleotides align to TRBD1. This CDR3 region has 13 residues. With V trimmed by 7 bases and J by 0 bases, 5 bases remained unmatched. Germline CDR1 and CDR2: SQVTM and ANQGSEA. The chain's CDR3 is CSARDRSSYEQYF. The CDR3 DNA reads TGCAGCGCCCGGGACAGGAGCTCCTACGAGCAGTACTTC.

The rearrangement uses TRBV6-1 and TRBJ2-3; D is unresolved. Trimming stripped 1 base from V and 1 base from J, with 15 bases between. The CDR3 spans 17 residues. Looked up from germline, CDR1 is MNHNS and CDR2 is SASEGT. In DNA, the CDR3 is TGTGCCAGCAGTGAAGAGTCCCAGGTTTTGGGCACAGATACGCAGTATTTT. Translated, it gives CASSEESQVLGTDTQYF.

This chain connects TRBV7-9 to TRBJ2-1; possible D gene TRBD1, 5 bases. CDR3 length equals 14 residues. The germline V gene encodes CDR1 SEHNR and CDR2 FQNEAQ (reference sequence). The V and J ends lost 1 base and 8 bases respectively, with 12 bases between them. In DNA form, the CDR3 reads TGTGCCAGCAGCTTAGAGGGCAGGGTTGATGAGCAGTTCTTC. This codes for CASSLEGRVDEQFF. Drawing the rest from reference TRBV7-9 and TRBJ2-1, the complete variable domain is DTGVSQNPRHKITKRGQNVTFRCDPISEHNRLYWYRQTLGQGPEFLTYFQNEAQLEKSRLLSDRFSAERPKGSFSTLEIQRTEQGDSAMYLCASSLEGRVDEQFFGPGTRLTVL.

The V and J genes are TRBV12-3 or TRBV12-4 and TRBJ2-5, with D hard to call. V lost 1 base, J lost 5 bases, and 8 bases lay in between. CDR3 size: 13 residues. CDR3 protein: CASSLVSMETQYF. DNA for the CDR3: TGTGCCAGCAGTTTAGTCAGTATGGAGACCCAGTACTTC.

J is TRBJ2-7 and V is TRBV29-1, with a weak D call TRBD1 (6 bases). Germline CDR1 reads SQVTM; CDR2 reads ANQGSEA. The length of the CDR3 is 14 residues. V dropped 4 bases and J dropped 0 bases, with 13 bases sitting between them. CDR3 loop: CSVVGQRRSYEQYF. The CDR3 nucleotides read TGCAGCGTTGTAGGACAGAGACGCTCCTACGAGCAGTACTTC.

DNA for the CDR3: TGTGCCAGCAGCAAAGGGACCTACGAGCAGTACTTC. Translation: CASSKGTYEQYF. The V gene is TRBV2, the J gene TRBJ2-7; D ambiguous. The length of the CDR3 is 12 residues. Germline loops: CDR1 SNHLY, CDR2 FYNNEI. Trimming removed 6 bases from V and 2 bases from J, with 8 bases in between.

The rearrangement joins TRBV20-1 to TRBJ1-2; D call uncertain. Germline lookup yields CDR1 DFQATT and CDR2 SNEGSKA (reference sequence). Trimming pared 6 bases from V and 4 bases from J, leaving 9 bases between. This CDR3 contains 11 residues. The CDR3 here is CSANGPYGYTF. As DNA, the CDR3 is TGCAGTGCGAATGGGCCCTATGGCTACACCTTC.

V is TRBV18 and J is TRBJ1-2; D not certain. V lost 3 bases to trimming and J lost 8 bases, with 10 bases between them. CDR1 is KGHSH and CDR2 is LQKENI in the germline V gene. The CDR3 extends over 12 amino acids. CDR3 DNA: TGTGCCAGCTCACCGGAGGTCGGGGGCTACACCTTC. Residues: CASSPEVGGYTF.

CDR3 sequence reads: CASSRGVTMGYTF. Here the CDR3 DNA reads TGTGCCAGTAGTCGGGGAGTAACTATGGGCTACACCTTC. The chain uses TRBV19 and TRBJ1-2; D uncertain. Between the trimmed V and J ends, which lost 5 bases and 8 bases, there was a span of 15 bases. Germline CDR1 and CDR2: LNHDA and SQIVND (reference sequence). CDR3 length: 13 amino acids.

This clone showed up just once. This sequence joins TRBV11-2 and TRBJ2-3; 12 nucleotides agree with TRBD2. The J segment lost 4 bases and the V segment lost 5 bases, leaving 7 bases of the junction unmatched. Looked up from germline, CDR1 is SGHAT and CDR2 is FQNNGV. The CDR3 has 16 amino acids. The CDR3 region is CASSRLAGVWADTQYF. CDR3 nucleotides: TGTGCCAGCAGCCGACTAGCGGGGGTCTGGGCAGATACGCAGTATTTT.

The sample holds a few counts of this clone. The chain couples TRBV6-1 to TRBJ1-5; D not certain. The germline CDR1 and CDR2 sequences are MNHNS and SASEGT. Between the trimmed V and J ends, which lost 4 bases and 0 bases, there was a span of 22 bases. The CDR3 length is 19 residues. The CDR3 DNA sequence: TGTGCCAGCAGTGGAAGAAGGAACAGAGTCGGAAATAGCAATCAGCCCCAGCATTTT. This translates into CASSGRRNRVGNSNQPQHF.

This clone was picked up a small number of times. This chain connects TRBV19 to TRBJ2-1; the D is unclear. The CDR3 sequence is 16 residues long. Trimming removed 0 bases at V and 0 bases at J, with 9 bases between. CDR1 is LNHDA and CDR2 is SQIVND in the germline V gene (reference sequence). CDR3 amino acids: CASSIEGSSSYNEQFF. The CDR3 DNA is TGTGCCAGTAGTATAGAGGGCAGTAGCTCCTACAATGAGCAGTTCTTC.

V and J are TRBV10-3 and TRBJ2-6; D unclear. The germline V gene encodes CDR1 ENHRY and CDR2 SYGVKD. The CDR3 covers 13 residues. V lost 0 bases, J lost 17 bases, and 14 bases lay in between. The chain's CDR3 is CAISESTAEGMTF. The CDR3 nucleotides are TGTGCCATCAGTGAGTCGACGGCAGAAGGTATGACTTTC.

V usage is TRBV6-5 and J usage is TRBJ2-1; TRBD1 is a possible D gene (6 bases). Germline CDR1 reads MNHEY; CDR2 reads SVGAGI. V was cut by 5 bases and J by 7 bases, with 18 bases left in between. This CDR3 spans 15 amino acids. The CDR3 DNA reads as TGTGCCAGCAGTCGCTGGTCCCTCGACAGGAATGAGCAGTTCTTC. It codes for CASSRWSLDRNEQFF.

The chain has TRBV7-9 and TRBJ2-4, with D perhaps being TRBD1 or TRBD2 (5 bases each). The CDR3 totals 17 residues. With 1 base removed from V and 1 base from J, the gap between germline ends came to 14 bases. Germline assignment: CDR1 SEHNR and CDR2 FQNEAQ (reference sequence). This CDR3 is CASSLGAGARAKNIQYF. CDR3 bases: TGTGCCAGCAGCTTAGGAGCCGGGGCTCGGGCCAAAAACATTCAGTACTTC.

In this sample, this clone turned up once. The chain uses TRBV10-3 and TRBJ1-1; D call uncertain. The CDR3 runs to 13 residues. V was pared by 7 bases and J by 2 bases, with 11 bases between. Germline loops: CDR1 ENHRY, CDR2 SYGVKD. The CDR3 coding sequence is TGTGCCATCAAAACAGAGAAAAACACTGAAGCTTTCTTT. Translation gives CAIKTEKNTEAFF.

The chain is built from TRBV6-5 and TRBJ1-2; TRBD1 aligns across 8 bases. Per the germline V gene, CDR1 is MNHEY and CDR2 is SVGAGI. The junction had 6 bases not matched to a gene; V was cut back by 5 bases and J by 4 bases. The CDR3 is 14 amino acids. CDR3 amino acids: CASSITGTGYGYTF. The CDR3 bases are TGTGCCAGCAGTATAACCGGGACAGGCTATGGCTACACCTTC.

The V gene is TRBV7-9, the J gene TRBJ2-3; D remains unclear. V dropped 1 base and J dropped 1 base, with 9 bases sitting between them. This CDR3 is 15 amino acids long. CDR1 is SEHNR, CDR2 FQNEAQ, per germline (reference sequence). The CDR3 sequence is CASSLGSAGTDTQYF. CDR3 DNA sequence: TGTGCCAGCAGCTTAGGGTCCGCTGGCACAGATACGCAGTATTTT.

This chain connects TRBV30 to TRBJ1-2; 8 bases map to TRBD1. The germline V gene has CDR1 GTSNPN and CDR2 SVGIG (reference sequence). The CDR3 spans 12 residues. V dropped 6 bases and J dropped 6; count of bases not matched to a gene: 6. The CDR3 DNA reads TGTGCCTGTCACAGGGGGTACGATGGCTACACCTTC. Protein product: CACHRGYDGYTF. Supplemented by reference TRBV30 and TRBJ1-2, the full variable domain reads SQTIHQWPATLVQPVGSPLSLECTVEGTSNPNLYWYRQAAGRGLQLLFYSVGIGQISSEVPQNLSASRPQDRQFILSSKKLLLSDSGFYLCACHRGYDGYTFGSGTRLTVV.

This clone was observed once. The chain joins TRBV24-1 to TRBJ2-1, with 16 nucleotides matching TRBD2. V gave up 4 bases and J gave up 8 bases; unmatched junction bases: 16. Per germline, CDR1 KGHDR and CDR2 SFDVKD. CDR3 size: 20 residues. Here the CDR3 reads CATSEDRDSGTSGGADEQFF. For the CDR3, the DNA is TGTGCCACCAGTGAAGACCGGGACAGCGGGACTAGCGGGGGGGCCGATGAGCAGTTCTTC.

In DNA, the CDR3 is TGTGCCAGCAGCTTAAATGGCCCCTTGGAGACCCAGTACTTC. It codes for CASSLNGPLETQYF. The chain employs TRBV7-3 and TRBJ2-5; D gene ambiguous. The CDR3 runs 14 residues. Germline CDR1 and CDR2: SGHTA and FQGTGA. With 1 base removed from V and 5 bases from J, the gap between germline ends came to 11 bases.

The chain carries TRBV6-5 and TRBJ1-3; no reliable D call. The germline gives CDR1 MNHEY, CDR2 SVGAGI. The CDR3 is made up of 16 amino acids. V was trimmed by 0 bases and J by 0 bases, leaving 9 bases between them. CDR3 in amino acids: CASSYSKSFSGNTIYF. The CDR3 DNA sequence: TGTGCCAGCAGTTACTCGAAAAGCTTCTCTGGAAACACCATATATTTT.

The V gene is TRBV19, the J gene TRBJ1-1; D call uncertain. This CDR3 has 12 amino acids. Germline CDR1 is LNHDA and CDR2 is SQIVND (reference sequence). The ends were cut back, 3 bases at V and 1 base at J, with 3 bases in the middle. CDR3: CASSIRNTEAFF. CDR3 in DNA: TGTGCCAGTAGTATCCGGAACACTGAAGCTTTCTTT. The variable domain in full, with the rest retrieved from reference TRBV19 and TRBJ1-1, is DGGITQSPKYLFRKEGQNVTLSCEQNLNHDAMYWYRQDPGQGLRLIYYSQIVNDFQKGDIAEGYSVSREKKESFPLTVTSAQKNPTAFYLCASSIRNTEAFFGQGTRLTVV.

This rearrangement joins TRBV19 to TRBJ1-2; TRBD1 aligns across 9 bases. With 5 bases clipped from V and 4 bases from J, the junction kept 2 bases outside the gene matches. This CDR3 is 13 amino acids long. CDR1 and CDR2 (germline): LNHDA, SQIVND (reference sequence). The CDR3 loop reads CASSWGQGYGYTF. The CDR3, as DNA: TGTGCCAGTAGTTGGGGACAGGGCTATGGCTACACCTTC.

The chain recombines TRBV28 with TRBJ1-2; D gene unclear. CDR1 is MDHEN and CDR2 is SYDVKM in the germline V gene. Trimming took off 4 bases at V and 2 bases at J, with 5 bases between the two ends. The CDR3 sequence is 12 residues long. CDR3 region: CASSSRNYGYTF. DNA of the CDR3: TGTGCCAGCAGTTCCAGAAACTATGGCTACACCTTC.